This TCR beta chain originates from a study of blood T cells in healthy people across ages (dated by TCRdb to 2013 to 2016). Study-level background: In model experiments, roughly one uniquely barcoded TCR beta cDNA molecule per two T cells was captured by template switching. To track age-related changes in TCR beta repertoire diversity, the study relied on deep sequencing normalized with unique cDNA molecular identifiers. The donors were divided into four age groups: young (average roughly 15 years), middle-aged (about 39), aged (about 60) and long-lived (more than 75). Two additional independent replicas of 1 million unique cDNA reads from the same blood draw were analyzed for two donors (one aged 18 to 29 and one aged 80 or older).

The library was obtained by 5' RACE. TCRdb records Illumina HiSeq 2500 as the sequencer. A second PCR of about 6 to 11 cycles was performed with a sample-barcoded 5' primer and a J-beta primer mix. A unique molecular identifier was introduced onto each TCR beta cDNA molecule by a template-switch 5' adaptor carrying 12 random nucleotides. At least 2.5 million CDR3-containing paired-end reads were obtained from each sample. All of the RNA was converted into first-strand cDNA using the Mint cDNA synthesis kit, with a TRBC-specific oligonucleotide serving as the primer. Following uracil-DNA glycosylase treatment, all cDNA underwent a first 18-cycle PCR with the universal primers M1SS and BC2_uni_R. The study's processing was this. For normalization, 1 million high-quality reads, each with a distinct molecular identifier, were randomly selected from each sample. Instead of being binned into consensus sequences, reads with shared molecular identifiers were discarded. MiTCR, with a Q25 quality threshold and the strictest error-elimination algorithm, was used for CDR3 identification, clonotype clustering and error correction. A nonparametric unseen species model with Euler transformation was used to estimate lower-bound total TCR beta diversity. TCRdb's own reprocessing of the public reads used fastp at Q25 and MiXCR and kept productive beta chains. CDR3 protein sequences are deduplicated, and each keeps its most common genes and DNA. These V and J calls are TCRdb output, not the study's own analysis. This sample comprises 500,000 to 550,000 distinct CDR3 sequences, around 24% of them detected only once. The ten top clones hold just under 9% of the sample.

Results the study describes overall, beyond this receptor: Bulk unsorted PBMC profiling prevented conclusive comparison of naive and antigen-experienced compartments. A strong correlation was found between observed TCR beta diversity and the percentage of naive T cells measured by flow cytometry. Estimates of total diversity based on one million sequenced T cells were considered lower bounds and underestimates. The long-lived group showed more naive CD4+ T cells, fewer expanded clones and increased TCR diversity than the aged group, suggesting age selection. As age increased, observed TCR beta diversity per million T cells dropped in a roughly linear way, and a significant reduction was already evident by age about 40. Because donor CMV infection status was unknown, age-related changes in expanded clonotypes were potentially confounded.

The donors were under 40 Caucasian individuals from Russia, aged roughly 6 to 95 years, who were systemically healthy. Around 10 milliliters of peripheral blood were drawn from each donor into EDTA-treated Vacutainer tubes. Ficoll-Paque density-gradient centrifugation was used to isolate PBMCs, with at least 6.5 million per sample. Trizol reagent was used to extract total RNA from PBMCs, with at least 5 micrograms per sample. Naive CD45RAhigh/CD27high T cell percentages were measured by flow cytometry on a PBMC aliquot from every donor. About this clonotype itself: Its target antigen remains unknown. Base qualities are not provided; no much larger clone lies one nucleotide away.

CDR1 and CDR2 were assigned from the germline V gene as MGHDK and SYGVNS. The CDR3 spans 14 residues, from the cysteine through the phenylalanine. Just CDR3 DNA is preserved here, 42 bases in frame from base 1. Relative to germline, V is missing 8 bases and J is missing 9 bases, with 8 bases of the junction outside any gene match. In addition, the sample was reused for a study of T cells of mothers and their children. The second study also describes: Nine systemically healthy Caucasian individuals served as donors, namely three mothers together with their six children. cDNA synthesis used all of the extracted RNA, with roughly 1.6 ug of RNA in each 15 ul reaction. In the second PCR, sample barcodes and 2-4 random nucleotides were introduced via the M1S primer. Each mother yielded over 9 million TCR beta CDR3 reads and each child 3 million or so reads. In both related and unrelated pairs, thymic selection shapes the output of TCR recombination in a similar way, with inherited differences having only a minor effect. Normalized repertoire overlap in related mother-child pairs was always slightly higher than in unrelated mother-child pairs, but the difference was never significant. Persistent microchimeric T cell clones were not detected, at a sensitivity of approximately 93 clones per million clonotypes. To look for features that set related mother-child pairs apart from unrelated individuals, the researchers ran deep NGS to compare the TCR beta repertoires of mothers and children. The mean age was roughly 44 +/- 4 years for the mothers and roughly 11 +/- 4 years for the children. After adapter ligation was performed with NEBNext reagents, the libraries were sequenced on an Illumina HiSeq 2000 with 100+100 nt paired-end reads. Mother and child libraries were prepared a month apart and sequenced in separate runs to prevent cross-contamination. For each donor, between roughly 450,000 and 2,200,000 distinct TCR beta clonotypes were identified. Naive TCR beta clonotypes were estimated from low-frequency clonotypes matched to each donor's FACS-determined naive share, without sorting.

The TCR was taken from a boy aged 10-17 years in good health. The rearranged segments are TRBV25-1 and TRBJ2-2; 11 central nucleotides agree with TRBD1. Sequenced sample: blood. In nucleotide form, the sequence is TGTGCCAGCGACGGACAGGGGGCTTCCCGGGAGCTGTTTTTT. This gives the protein CASDGQGASRELFF.